The source of this TCR beta chain is a study of OX40 agonist ivuxolimab in advanced cancers. The wider study: A mean age of roughly 66 years, range about 20 to 85, was recorded, and about 83% were male. People who had prior anti-PD-1, anti-PD-L1 or anti-CTLA-4 therapy could take part, and around 40% had some.

Points on this clone: Its antigen is as yet unknown.

General study points: Clonal expansion among partial responders at 0.1-3.0 mg/kg ranked near the lowest.

Data came from immunoSEQ multiplex PCR; TCRdb stores just in-frame clones and leaves some out. The repertoire holds tens of thousands of clones, with about 82% as singletons. V lost 3 bases and J lost 5, with 11 bases in between. The CDR3 is 13 residues long. The germline V gene has CDR1 SEHNR and CDR2 FQNEAQ (reference sequence). Patients had blood sampled at baseline and again on cycle 4 day 1 and cycle 7 day 1. This rearrangement joins TRBV7-9 to TRBJ2-7, with D possibly matching TRBD1 (6 bases). The sequence derives from an adult with an advanced solid tumor such as melanoma, head and neck, liver or kidney cancer. Sample: CD4+ or CD8+ T cells sorted from blood, taken in a trial of the OX40 agonist ivuxolimab. CDR3 DNA sequence: TGTGCCAGCAGCTTGGGAGAGGGGGACGAGCAGTACTTC. It codes for CASSLGEGDEQYF.